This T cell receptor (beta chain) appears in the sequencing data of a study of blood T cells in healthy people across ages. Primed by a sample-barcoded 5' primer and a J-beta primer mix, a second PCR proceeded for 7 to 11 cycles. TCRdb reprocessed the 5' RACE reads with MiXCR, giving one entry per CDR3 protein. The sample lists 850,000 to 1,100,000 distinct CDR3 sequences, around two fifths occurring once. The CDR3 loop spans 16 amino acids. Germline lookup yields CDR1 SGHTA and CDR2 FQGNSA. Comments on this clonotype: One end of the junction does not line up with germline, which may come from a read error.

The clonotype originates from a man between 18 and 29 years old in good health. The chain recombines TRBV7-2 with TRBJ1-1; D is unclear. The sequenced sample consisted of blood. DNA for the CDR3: TGTGCCAGCAACTTAGCGGTCGTGGGAACGGGCACTGAAGCTTTCTTT. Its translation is CASNLAVVGTGTEAFF.